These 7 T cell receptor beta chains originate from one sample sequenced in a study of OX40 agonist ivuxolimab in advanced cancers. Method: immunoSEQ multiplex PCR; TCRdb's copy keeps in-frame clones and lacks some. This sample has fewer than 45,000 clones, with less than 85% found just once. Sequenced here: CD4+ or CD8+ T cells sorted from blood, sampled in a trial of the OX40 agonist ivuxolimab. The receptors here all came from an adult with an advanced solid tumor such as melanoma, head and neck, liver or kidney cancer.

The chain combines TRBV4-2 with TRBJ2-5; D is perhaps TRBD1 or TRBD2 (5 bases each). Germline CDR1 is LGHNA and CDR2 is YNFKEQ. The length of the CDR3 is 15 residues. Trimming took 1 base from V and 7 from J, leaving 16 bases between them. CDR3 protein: CASSQAARGSGTQYF. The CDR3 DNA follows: TGTGCCAGCAGCCAAGCGGCGAGGGGCTCAGGGACCCAGTACTTC.

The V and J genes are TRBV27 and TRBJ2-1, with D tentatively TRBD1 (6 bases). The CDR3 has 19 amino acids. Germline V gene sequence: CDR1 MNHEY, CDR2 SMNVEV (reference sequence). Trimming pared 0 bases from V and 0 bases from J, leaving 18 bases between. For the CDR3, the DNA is TGTGCCAGCAGTTTATCGATTCTGAGAGGGGGTACCTCCTACAATGAGCAGTTCTTC. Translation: CASSLSILRGGTSYNEQFF.

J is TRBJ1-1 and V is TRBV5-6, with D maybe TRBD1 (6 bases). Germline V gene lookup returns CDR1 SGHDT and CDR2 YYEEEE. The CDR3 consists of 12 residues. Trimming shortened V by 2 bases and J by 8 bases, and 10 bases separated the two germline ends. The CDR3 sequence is CASSLQGDEAFF. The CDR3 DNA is TGTGCCAGCAGCTTACAGGGCGACGAAGCTTTCTTT.

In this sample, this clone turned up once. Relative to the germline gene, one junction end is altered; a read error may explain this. The CDR3 DNA is TGCGCCAGCAGCCATAGTGTCGGCGGAGTGGTCGACTTC. It translates to CASSHSVGGVVDF. This chain joins TRBV4-1 and TRBJ2-7, with unresolved D. CDR3 size: 13 residues. CDR1 and CDR2 from the germline V gene are MGHRA and YSYEKL.

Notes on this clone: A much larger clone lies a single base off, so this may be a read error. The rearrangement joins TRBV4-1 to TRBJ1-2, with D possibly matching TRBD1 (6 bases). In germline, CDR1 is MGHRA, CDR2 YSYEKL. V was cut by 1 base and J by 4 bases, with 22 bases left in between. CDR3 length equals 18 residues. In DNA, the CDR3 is TGCGCCAGCAGCCAAGGGTGCGAGGGGGGGGCCTGGGGCTATGGCTACACCTTC. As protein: CASSQGCEGGAWGYGYTF.

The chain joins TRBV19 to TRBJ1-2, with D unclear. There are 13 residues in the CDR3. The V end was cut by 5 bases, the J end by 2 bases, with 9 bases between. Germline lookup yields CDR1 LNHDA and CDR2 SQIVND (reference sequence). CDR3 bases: TGTGCCAGTAGTCTCACAGAGAACTATGGCTACACCTTC. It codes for CASSLTENYGYTF. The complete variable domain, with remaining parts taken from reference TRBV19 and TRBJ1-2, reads DGGITQSPKYLFRKEGQNVTLSCEQNLNHDAMYWYRQDPGQGLRLIYYSQIVNDFQKGDIAEGYSVSREKKESFPLTVTSAQKNPTAFYLCASSLTENYGYTFGSGTRLTVV.

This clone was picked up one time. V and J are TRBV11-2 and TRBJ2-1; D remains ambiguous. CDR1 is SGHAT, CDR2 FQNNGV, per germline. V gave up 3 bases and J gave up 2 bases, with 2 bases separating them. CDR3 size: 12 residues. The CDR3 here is CASSFAYNEQFF. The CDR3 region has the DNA TGTGCCAGCAGCTTCGCCTACAATGAGCAGTTCTTC. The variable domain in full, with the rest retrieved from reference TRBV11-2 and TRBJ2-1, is EAGVAQSPRYKIIEKRQSVAFWCNPISGHATLYWYQQILGQGPKLLIQFQNNGVVDDSQLPKDRFSAERLKGVDSTLKIQPAKLEDSAVYLCASSFAYNEQFFGPGTRLTVL.